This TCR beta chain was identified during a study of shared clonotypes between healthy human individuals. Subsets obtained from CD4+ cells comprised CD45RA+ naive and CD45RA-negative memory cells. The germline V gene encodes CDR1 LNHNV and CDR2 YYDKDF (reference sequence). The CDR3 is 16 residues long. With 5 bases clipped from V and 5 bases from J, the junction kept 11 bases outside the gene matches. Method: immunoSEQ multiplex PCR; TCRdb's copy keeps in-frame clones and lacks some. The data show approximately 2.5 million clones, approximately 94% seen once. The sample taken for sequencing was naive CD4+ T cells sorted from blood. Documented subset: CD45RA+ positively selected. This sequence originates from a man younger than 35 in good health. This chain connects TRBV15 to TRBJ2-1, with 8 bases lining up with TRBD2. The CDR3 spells CATSSLGGGPDNEQFF. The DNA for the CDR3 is TGTGCCACCAGCTCACTGGGCGGGGGGCCGGACAATGAGCAGTTCTTC.